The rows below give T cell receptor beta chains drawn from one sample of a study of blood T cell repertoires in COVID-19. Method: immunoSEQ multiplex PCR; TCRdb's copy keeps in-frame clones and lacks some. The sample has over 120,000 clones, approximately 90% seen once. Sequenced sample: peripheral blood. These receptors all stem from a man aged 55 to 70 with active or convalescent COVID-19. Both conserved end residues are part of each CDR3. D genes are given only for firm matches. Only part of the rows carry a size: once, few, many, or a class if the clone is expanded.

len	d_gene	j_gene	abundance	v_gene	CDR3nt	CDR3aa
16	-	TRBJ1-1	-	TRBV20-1	TGCAGTGCTAGTCTTCCCTCAGGGCGGGGGTACACTGAAGCTTTCTTT	CSASLPSGRGYTEAFF
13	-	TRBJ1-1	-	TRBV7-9	TGTGCCAGCAGCCAACAGGGGAACACTGAAGCTTTCTTT	CASSQQGNTEAFF
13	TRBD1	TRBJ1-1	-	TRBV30	TGTGCCTGGAGAAACAGGGGTGACACTGAAGCTTTCTTT	CAWRNRGDTEAFF
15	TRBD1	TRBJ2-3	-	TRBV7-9	TGTGCCAGCACCTTTACAGGGGGCGGCACAGATACGCAGTATTTT	CASTFTGGGTDTQYF
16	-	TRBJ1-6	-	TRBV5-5	TGTGCCAGCAGCTTGAGCACCTACTCCTATAATTCACCCCTCCACTTT	CASSLSTYSYNSPLHF
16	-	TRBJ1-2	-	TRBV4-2	TGTGCCAGCAGCCAAGAGGGCAGGGGATGGGACTATGGCTACACCTTC	CASSQEGRGWDYGYTF
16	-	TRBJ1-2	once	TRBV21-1	TGTGCCAGCAGCAAAGCGCCCCCAGGACAGTTGGGAGGCTACACCTTC	CASSKAPPGQLGGYTF
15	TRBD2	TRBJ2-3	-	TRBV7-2	TGTGCCAGCAGCACCGGACTAGCGGTCACAGATACGCAGTATTTT	CASSTGLAVTDTQYF
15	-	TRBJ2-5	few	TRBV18	TGTGCCAGCTCACCACCATCGAGCCCCCAAGAGACCCAGTACTTC	CASSPPSSPQETQYF
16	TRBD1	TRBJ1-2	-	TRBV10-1	TGCGCCAGCAGCCGGGACAGGGGGGAATGCGGCTATGGCTACACCTTC	CASSRDRGECGYGYTF
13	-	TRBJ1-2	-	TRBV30	TGTGCCTGGTCCATCGGAGGGAACTATGGCTACACCTTC	CAWSIGGNYGYTF
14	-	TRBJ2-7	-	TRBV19	TGTGCCACGCGAGGATACCGAAGCTCCTACGAGCAGTACTTC	CATRGYRSSYEQYF
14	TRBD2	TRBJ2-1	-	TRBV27	TGTGCCAGCAGTGAGCGGGGAAGTTACAATGAGCAGTTCTTC	CASSERGSYNEQFF
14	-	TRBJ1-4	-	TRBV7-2	TGTGCCAGCAGCTTAGGGCAGGGGAGTGAAAAACTGTTTTTT	CASSLGQGSEKLFF
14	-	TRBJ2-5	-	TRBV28	TGTGCCAGCAGTATAGACGGGGGTGAAGAGACCCAGTACTTC	CASSIDGGEETQYF
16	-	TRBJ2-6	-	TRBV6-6	TGTGCCAGCAGTTCACCCAGGGGCTCTGGGGCCAACGTCCTGACTTTC	CASSSPRGSGANVLTF
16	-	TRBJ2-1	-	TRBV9	TGTGCCAGCAGCGTAGAAGTCGGGACATACTACAATGAGCAGTTCTTC	CASSVEVGTYYNEQFF
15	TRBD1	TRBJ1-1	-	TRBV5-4	TGTGCCAGCAGCTGGACAGGGGGCCAGAACACTGAAGCTTTCTTT	CASSWTGGQNTEAFF
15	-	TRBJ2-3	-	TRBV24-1	TGCGCCACCAGTGATTCGTCGCAGGGTACAGATACGCAGTATTTT	CATSDSSQGTDTQYF
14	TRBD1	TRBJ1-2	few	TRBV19	TGTGCCAGTAGGAGGACAGGGGCTAACTATGGCTACACCTTC	CASRRTGANYGYTF
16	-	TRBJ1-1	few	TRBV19	TGTGCCAGTAGTATAACAGGGAACAGGTTGAACACTGAAGCTTTCTTT	CASSITGNRLNTEAFF
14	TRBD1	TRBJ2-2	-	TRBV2	TGTGCCAGCAGTGTCGGGACAGTAACCGGGGAGCTGTTTTTT	CASSVGTVTGELFF
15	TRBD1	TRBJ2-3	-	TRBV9	TGTGCCAGCAGCTTTCGGACAGGGGGCATCGATACGCAGTATTTT	CASSFRTGGIDTQYF
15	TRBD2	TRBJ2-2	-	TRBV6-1	TGTGCCAGCAGTGAAGGGCTAGCGGGGACCGGGGAGCTGTTTTTT	CASSEGLAGTGELFF
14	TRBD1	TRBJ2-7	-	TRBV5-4	TGTGCCAGCAGCTTGTGGGACAGGAGGTACGAGCAGTACTTC	CASSLWDRRYEQYF
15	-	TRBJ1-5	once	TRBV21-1	TGTGCCGAATTAGGGGTATCAGGGGCAGCTCAGCCCCAGCATTTT	CAELGVSGAAQPQHF
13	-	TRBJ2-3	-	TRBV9	TGTGCCAGCAGCGCTAGAATCGCAGATACGCAGTATTTT	CASSARIADTQYF
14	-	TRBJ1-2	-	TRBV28	TGTGCCAGCAGTTTAGGGAGACGGACAGTGGGCTACACCTTC	CASSLGRRTVGYTF
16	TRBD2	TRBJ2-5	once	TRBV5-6	TGTGCCAGCAGCTTGGTATCTAGCGGAGCACAAGAGACCCAGTACTTC	CASSLVSSGAQETQYF
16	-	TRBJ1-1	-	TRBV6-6	TGTGCCAGCAGTTCGGGACTTTTTTCCATGAACACTGAAGCTTTCTTT	CASSSGLFSMNTEAFF
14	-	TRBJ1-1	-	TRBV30	TGTGCTCGGACGGGGTCCCGAAGGAACACTGAAGCTTTCTTT	CARTGSRRNTEAFF
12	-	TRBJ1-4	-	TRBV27	TGTGCCGTCGGACGGGAAAATGAAAAACTGTTTTTT	CAVGRENEKLFF
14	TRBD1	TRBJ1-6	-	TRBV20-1	TGCAGTGCTAGTATCCGGGACAGAAATTCACCCCTCCACTTT	CSASIRDRNSPLHF